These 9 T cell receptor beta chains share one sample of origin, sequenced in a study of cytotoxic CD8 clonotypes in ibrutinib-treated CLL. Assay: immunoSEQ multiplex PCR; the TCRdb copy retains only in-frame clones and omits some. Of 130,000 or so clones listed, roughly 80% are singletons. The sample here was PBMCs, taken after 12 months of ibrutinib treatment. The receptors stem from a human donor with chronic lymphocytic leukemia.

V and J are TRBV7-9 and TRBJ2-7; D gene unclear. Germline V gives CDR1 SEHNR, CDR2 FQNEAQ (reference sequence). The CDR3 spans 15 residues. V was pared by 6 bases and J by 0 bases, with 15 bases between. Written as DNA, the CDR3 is TGTGCCAGCAGTATCACGGACGGTAGCTCCTACGAGCAGTACTTC. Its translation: CASSITDGSSYEQYF.

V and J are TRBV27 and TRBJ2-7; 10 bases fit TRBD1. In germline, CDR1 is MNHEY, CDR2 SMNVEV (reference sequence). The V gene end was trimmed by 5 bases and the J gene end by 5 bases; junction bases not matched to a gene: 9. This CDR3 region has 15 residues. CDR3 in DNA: TGTGCCAGCAGTCTCACGGGACAGGGGTATCACGAGCAGTACTTC. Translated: CASSLTGQGYHEQYF.

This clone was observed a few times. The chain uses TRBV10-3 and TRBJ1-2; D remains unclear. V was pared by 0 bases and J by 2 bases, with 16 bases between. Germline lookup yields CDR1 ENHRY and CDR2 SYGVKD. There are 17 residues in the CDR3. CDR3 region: CAISESIRGGLNYGYTF. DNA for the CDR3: TGTGCCATCAGTGAGTCGATTCGGGGAGGGTTGAACTATGGCTACACCTTC.

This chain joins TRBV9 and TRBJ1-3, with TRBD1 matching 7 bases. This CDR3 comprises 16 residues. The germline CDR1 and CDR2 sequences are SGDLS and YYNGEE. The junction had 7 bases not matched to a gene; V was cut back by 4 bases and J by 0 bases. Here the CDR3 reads CASSTRDSRSGNTIYF. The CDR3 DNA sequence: TGTGCCAGCAGCACCCGGGACAGCCGCTCTGGAAACACCATATATTTT. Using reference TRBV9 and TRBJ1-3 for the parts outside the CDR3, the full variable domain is DSGVTQTPKHLITATGQRVTLRCSPRSGDLSVYWYQQSLDQGLQFLIQYYNGEERAKGNILERFSAQQFPDLHSELNLSSLELGDSALYFCASSTRDSRSGNTIYFGEGSWLTVV.

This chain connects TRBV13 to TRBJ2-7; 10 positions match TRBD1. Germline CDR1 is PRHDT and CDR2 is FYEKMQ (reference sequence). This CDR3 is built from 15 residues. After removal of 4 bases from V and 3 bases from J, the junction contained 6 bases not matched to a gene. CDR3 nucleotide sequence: TGTGCCAGCAGCTCGAAAGGGACAGGGGTCTACGAGCAGTACTTC. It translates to CASSSKGTGVYEQYF. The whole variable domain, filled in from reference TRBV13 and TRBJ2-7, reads AAGVIQSPRHLIKEKRETATLKCYPIPRHDTVYWYQQGPGQDPQFLISFYEKMQSDKGSIPDRFSAQQFSDYHSELNMSSLELGDSALYFCASSSKGTGVYEQYFGPGTRLTVT.

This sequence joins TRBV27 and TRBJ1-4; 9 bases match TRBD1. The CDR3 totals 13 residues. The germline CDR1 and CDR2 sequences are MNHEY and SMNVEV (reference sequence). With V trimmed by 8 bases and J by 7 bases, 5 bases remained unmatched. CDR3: CASAGQGVEKLFF. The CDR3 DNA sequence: TGTGCCAGCGCGGGACAGGGTGTTGAAAAACTGTTTTTT.

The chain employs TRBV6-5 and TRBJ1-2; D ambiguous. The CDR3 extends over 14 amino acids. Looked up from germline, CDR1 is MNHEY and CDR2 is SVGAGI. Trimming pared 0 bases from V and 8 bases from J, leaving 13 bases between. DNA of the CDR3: TGTGCCAGCAGTTACTCGATTGCAATGTCGGGCTACACCTTC. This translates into CASSYSIAMSGYTF.

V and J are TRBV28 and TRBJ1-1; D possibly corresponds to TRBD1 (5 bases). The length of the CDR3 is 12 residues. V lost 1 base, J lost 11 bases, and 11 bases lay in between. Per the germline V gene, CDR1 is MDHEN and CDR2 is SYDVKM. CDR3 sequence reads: CASSLSGTVAFF. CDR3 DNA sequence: TGTGCCAGCAGTTTATCCGGGACGGTCGCTTTCTTT.

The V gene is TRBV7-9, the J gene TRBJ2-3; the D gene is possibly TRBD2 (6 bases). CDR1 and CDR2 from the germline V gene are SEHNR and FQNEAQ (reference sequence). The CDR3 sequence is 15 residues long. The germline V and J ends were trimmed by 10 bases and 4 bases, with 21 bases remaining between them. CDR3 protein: CATGKDSGSPDTQYF. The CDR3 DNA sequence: TGTGCCACCGGAAAGGACTCCGGGAGCCCAGATACGCAGTATTTT.